This TCR beta chain was captured in a study of T cells in Graves' hyperthyroidism and ophthalmopathy. The source of the PBMCs was less than 12 ml of fresh peripheral blood. TCR beta CDR3 regions were amplified from RNA. The primer set for the first-round RT-PCR of the TCR CDR3 was HTBI. TCRdb reprocessed the multiplex PCR reads via MiXCR and lists one record per CDR3 protein. The data show fewer than 550,000 distinct CDR3 sequences, less than 25% seen once. Ten or more counts support this clonotype. The length of the CDR3 is 14 residues. Per germline, CDR1 SGHRS and CDR2 YFSETQ. Trimming removed 4 bases at V and 4 bases at J, with 14 bases between.

The chain links TRBV5-1 to TRBJ1-1, with a tentative D call TRBD1 (5 bases). The sequencing sample was made of blood. This TCR came from a woman in her 30s with Graves' ophthalmopathy. CDR3 coding DNA: TGCGCCAGCAGCCGGGAGGGACGGGGCACTGAAGCTTTCTTT. Amino acid sequence: CASSREGRGTEAFF.